Listed below are T cell receptor beta chains from one sample, sequenced in a study of blood T cell repertoires in COVID-19. Measured with immunoSEQ multiplex PCR; TCRdb has only the in-frame clones, and not every one. The sample shows 200,000 to 300,000 clones, around 90% of them seen only once. The sequenced sample was peripheral blood. The origin of the receptors is a man aged 25-45 years with COVID-19, enrolled during active disease. Each CDR3 is given with its conserved first and last residue. Each record gives: clone size, D gene, J gene, V gene, CDR3 DNA, CDR3 protein. The D gene is left open where the match is weak. The size field is filled for only some rows; it gives once, few, many or a size class.

size: NA; D: NA; J: TRBJ2-4; V: TRBV11-2; DNA: TGTGCCAGCAGGGGCAGATCGGCGCGTCTAGCCAAAAACATTCAGTACTTC; CDR3: CASRGRSARLAKNIQYF
size: NA; D: TRBD2; J: TRBJ2-1; V: TRBV14; DNA: TGTGCCAGCAGCCCCTCCCCGGGGGGGGAGCAGTTCTTC; CDR3: CASSPSPGGEQFF
size: once; D: NA; J: TRBJ2-1; V: TRBV11-2; DNA: TGTGCCAGCGTTGACTCAAACGGTTACAATGAGCAGTTCTTC; CDR3: CASVDSNGYNEQFF
size: NA; D: TRBD2; J: TRBJ2-3; V: TRBV5-4; DNA: TGTGCCAGCAGCCGAGGGACTAGCGGAAGCACAGATACGCAGTATTTT; CDR3: CASSRGTSGSTDTQYF
size: NA; D: TRBD1; J: TRBJ1-5; V: TRBV5-1; DNA: TGCGCCAGCAGCTTGGTATGGACAGGGAAAACGAGACAGCCCCAGCATTTT; CDR3: CASSLVWTGKTRQPQHF
size: NA; D: TRBD1; J: TRBJ2-1; V: TRBV5-6; DNA: TGTGCCAGCAGCTTGCGGACAGGGATCGAGTCCTACAATGAGCAGTTCTTC; CDR3: CASSLRTGIESYNEQFF
size: NA; D: NA; J: TRBJ2-1; V: TRBV7-9; DNA: TGTGCCAGCAGCTTTGTCAGGGGGGTAAATGAGCAGTTCTTC; CDR3: CASSFVRGVNEQFF
size: NA; D: NA; J: TRBJ2-7; V: TRBV19; DNA: TGTGCCAGTAGTATGGGGGCCCCTGGGGAGCAGTACTTC; CDR3: CASSMGAPGEQYF
size: NA; D: TRBD1; J: TRBJ2-7; V: TRBV9; DNA: TGTGCCAGCAGCGTAGCGGCAGGGGGAATATACGAGCAGTACTTC; CDR3: CASSVAAGGIYEQYF
size: NA; D: TRBD1; J: TRBJ1-1; V: TRBV2; DNA: TGTGCCAGCATTGACAGGGGGACCATGAACACTGAAGCTTTCTTT; CDR3: CASIDRGTMNTEAFF
size: once; D: TRBD1; J: TRBJ2-1; V: TRBV4-1; DNA: TGCGCCAGCAGCCACGGGACAGGGGTTGATGAGCAGTTCTTC; CDR3: CASSHGTGVDEQFF
size: NA; D: NA; J: TRBJ1-1; V: TRBV6-5; DNA: TGTGCCAGCAGTTTGAACATGAACACTGAAGCTTTCTTT; CDR3: CASSLNMNTEAFF
size: NA; D: NA; J: TRBJ1-1; V: TRBV18; DNA: TGTGCCAGCTCACCTATTCGAACAGTGAACACTGAAGCTTTCTTT; CDR3: CASSPIRTVNTEAFF
size: NA; D: TRBD2; J: TRBJ2-7; V: TRBV6-5; DNA: TGTGCCAGCAGCTCGATTAGCGGGGGGGTTTACGGGCAGTACTTC; CDR3: CASSSISGGVYGQYF
size: NA; D: TRBD1; J: TRBJ1-2; V: TRBV19; DNA: TGTGCCAGTAGTATGGCAGGGGGGTTGCGGTATGGCTACACCTTC; CDR3: CASSMAGGLRYGYTF
size: NA; D: NA; J: TRBJ1-1; V: TRBV10-3; DNA: TGTGCCATCAGTGATTTTCTTGGGAACAGGGACCCCACTGAAGCTTTCTTT; CDR3: CAISDFLGNRDPTEAFF
size: NA; D: NA; J: TRBJ1-1; V: TRBV5-1; DNA: TGCGCCAGCAGCGAGGGTTTGGGGTCAGCTGAAGCTTTCTTT; CDR3: CASSEGLGSAEAFF
size: NA; D: TRBD1; J: TRBJ2-2; V: TRBV4-1; DNA: TGCGCCAGCAGCCGCACCGGGACAGGGGGCCGGAACACCGGGGAGCTGTTTTTT; CDR3: CASSRTGTGGRNTGELFF
size: NA; D: NA; J: TRBJ1-1; V: TRBV11-3; DNA: TGTGCCAGCAGCTTCGATCAGGGCACTGAAGCTTTCTTT; CDR3: CASSFDQGTEAFF
size: NA; D: TRBD2; J: TRBJ2-7; V: TRBV2; DNA: TGTGCCAGCAGTTCAGGACTAGCGGTATACGAGCAGTACTTC; CDR3: CASSSGLAVYEQYF
size: once; D: TRBD1; J: TRBJ2-7; V: TRBV6-5; DNA: TGTGCCAGCAGTTACGGCCGACAGGGGTTCGAGCAGTACTTC; CDR3: CASSYGRQGFEQYF
size: once; D: NA; J: TRBJ2-1; V: TRBV19; DNA: TGTGCCAGTAGTCCCCGAGATTTGGGGGGGCGGTCATACAATGAGCAGTTCTTC; CDR3: CASSPRDLGGRSYNEQFF
size: NA; D: NA; J: TRBJ1-1; V: TRBV12-3/TRBV12-4; DNA: TGTGCCAGTCAAGCAAGCACTGAAGCTTTCTTT; CDR3: CASQASTEAFF
size: NA; D: NA; J: TRBJ1-2; V: TRBV6-5; DNA: TGTGCCAGCAGTTACTCCCTACTCTATGGCTACACCTTC; CDR3: CASSYSLLYGYTF
size: NA; D: TRBD2; J: TRBJ2-1; V: TRBV3-1/TRBV3-2; DNA: TGTGCCAGCAGCGCCCCTCTCCTACTAGCGGGGGGGAGGGATGAGCAGTTCTTC; CDR3: CASSAPLLLAGGRDEQFF